Below are 25 T cell receptor beta chains sequenced from a single sample in a study of radiation and T cells in renal cell carcinoma. The time point: blood 4 weeks post-SBRT, at nephrectomy. Specified treatment: 15 Gy SBRT to primary tumor, nephrectomy 4 weeks later. Sequenced by immunoSEQ multiplex PCR; TCRdb stores in-frame clones only, minus some. The repertoire has approximately 65,000 clones, over 60% of them found once; the top ten carry roughly 6.8%. The input for sequencing was blood, taken from a patient whose treatment included radiotherapy and nephrectomy. All receptors derive from a man aged 55-75 years with renal cell carcinoma.

The chain combines TRBV16 with TRBJ1-6; D perhaps matches TRBD1 (5 bases). The V gene's germline CDR1 is KGHSY and CDR2 FQNENV. V shed 0 bases and J shed 3 bases, with 6 bases lying between them. The CDR3 extends over 15 amino acids. The CDR3 reads CASSQSDSYNSPLHF. For the CDR3, the DNA is TGTGCCAGCAGCCAATCAGACAGCTATAATTCACCCCTCCACTTT.

J is TRBJ2-3 and V is TRBV15; unclear D gene. CDR3 length: 14 amino acids. V gave up 0 bases and J gave up 4 bases, with 8 bases separating them. In germline, CDR1 is LNHNV, CDR2 YYDKDF (reference sequence). CDR3 bases: TGTGCCACCAGCAGAGATCCCCGCCCAGATACGCAGTATTTT. Protein: CATSRDPRPDTQYF.

The chain links TRBV6-1 to TRBJ1-2, with D hard to call. Trimming took off 3 bases at V and 1 base at J, with 15 bases between the two ends. This CDR3 is built from 16 residues. Germline CDR1 MNHNS, CDR2 SASEGT. Written as DNA, the CDR3 is TGTGCCAGCAGTGAGTCATGGATTTATGATAACTATGGCTACACCTTC. It specifies CASSESWIYDNYGYTF.

In this sample, this clone turned up once. The V and J genes are TRBV27 and TRBJ2-1; no reliable D call. Looked up from germline, CDR1 is MNHEY and CDR2 is SMNVEV (reference sequence). V was pared by 8 bases and J by 3 bases, with 14 bases between. This CDR3 is 14 amino acids long. CDR3 coding DNA: TGTGCCAGCGCACCCACAGAGAACTACAATGAGCAGTTCTTC. Amino acids: CASAPTENYNEQFF.

The rearrangement links TRBV18 to TRBJ2-3; 9 bases align to TRBD2. The CDR3 totals 16 residues. Germline V gene lookup returns CDR1 KGHSH and CDR2 LQKENI. With 4 bases clipped from V and 1 base from J, the junction kept 6 bases outside the gene matches. CDR3 in DNA: TGTGCCAGCTCACATCAAGCGGGGGGTCGCACAGATACGCAGTATTTT. Encoded protein: CASSHQAGGRTDTQYF.

The V call is TRBV7-2, the J call TRBJ2-3, with TRBD2 matching over 10 bases. The J segment lost 0 bases and the V segment lost 5 bases, leaving 2 bases of the junction unmatched. Germline V gene lookup returns CDR1 SGHTA and CDR2 FQGNSA. The CDR3 totals 15 residues. This CDR3 is CASSPTSGSTDTQYF. DNA for the CDR3: TGTGCCAGCAGCCCGACTAGCGGGAGCACAGATACGCAGTATTTT.

This clone was found once. The V and J genes are TRBV27 and TRBJ2-3, with TRBD2 matching 7 bases. From germline, CDR1 is MNHEY and CDR2 SMNVEV (reference sequence). Trimming at V came to 3 bases and at J to 0 bases, leaving 6 bases not matched to a gene. The CDR3 totals 16 residues. CDR3 in amino acids: CASSFTGTTSTDTQYF. The CDR3 nucleotides are TGTGCCAGCAGTTTCACCGGGACTACTAGCACAGATACGCAGTATTTT.

A single count supports this clone. This rearrangement joins TRBV7-9 to TRBJ2-5; possible D gene TRBD2, 6 bases. Germline V CDR1 and CDR2: SEHNR, FQNEAQ (reference sequence). With 2 bases removed from V and 11 bases from J, the gap between germline ends came to 9 bases. There are 11 residues in the CDR3. The CDR3 sequence: CASSLWGEQYF. As DNA, the CDR3 is TGTGCCAGCAGCTTATGGGGGGAGCAGTACTTC.

This chain uses TRBV11-2 with TRBJ2-7, with a possible D match to TRBD1 (7 bases). The CDR3 has 17 residues. V gave up 0 bases and J gave up 2 bases, with 17 bases separating them. Germline V gene lookup returns CDR1 SGHAT and CDR2 FQNNGV. CDR3 DNA sequence: TGTGCCAGCAGCTTAGATTCGGGGGACAGTATCGCCTACGAGCAGTACGTC. Its protein is CASSLDSGDSIAYEQYV.

CDR3 amino acids: CASSIASLEAFF. The CDR3 coding sequence is TGTGCCAGTAGTATAGCCAGTCTTGAAGCTTTCTTT. The chain employs TRBV19 and TRBJ1-1; D gene unclear. V gave up 1 base and J gave up 7 bases, with 7 bases separating them. Per germline, CDR1 LNHDA and CDR2 SQIVND (reference sequence). The CDR3 loop spans 12 amino acids.

The gene calls are TRBV2 and TRBJ1-2; 8 nucleotides agree with TRBD1. Germline V gene sequence: CDR1 SNHLY, CDR2 FYNNEI. V dropped 11 bases and J dropped 0; count of bases not matched to a gene: 5. This CDR3 region has 13 residues. The CDR3 protein is CAGETGANYGYTF. In DNA, the CDR3 is TGTGCCGGGGAGACAGGGGCTAACTATGGCTACACCTTC.

This clone occurred a few times. J is TRBJ2-3 and V is TRBV29-1, with D unclear. The CDR3 length is 12 residues. Trimming pared 5 bases from V and 1 base from J, leaving 7 bases between. Germline values: CDR1 SQVTM, CDR2 ANQGSEA. CDR3 DNA: TGCAGCGTTAGTTTGGGCACAGATACGCAGTATTTT. Residues: CSVSLGTDTQYF.

The rearrangement joins TRBV6-1 to TRBJ1-1; D perhaps matches TRBD1 (6 bases). CDR1 and CDR2 from the germline V gene are MNHNS and SASEGT. Trimming cost V 4 bases and J 0 bases, with 12 bases left between them. This CDR3 is built from 15 residues. CDR3 region: CASSVLDRLNTEAFF. The CDR3 DNA reads TGTGCCAGCAGTGTGTTGGACAGACTGAACACTGAAGCTTTCTTT.

The V gene is TRBV7-2, the J gene TRBJ1-1; a possible D gene is TRBD1 (6 bases). The CDR3 is 12 amino acids. Germline loops: CDR1 SGHTA, CDR2 FQGNSA. The ends were cut back, 1 base at V and 7 bases at J, with 7 bases in the middle. CDR3 DNA: TGTGCCAGCAGCTTAGAACAGGGTGAAGCTTTCTTT. Amino acids: CASSLEQGEAFF.

This chain joins TRBV14 and TRBJ1-5, with D maybe TRBD1 (6 bases). V shed 0 bases and J shed 0 bases, with 18 bases lying between them. The CDR3 has 19 residues. The germline V gene has CDR1 SGHDN and CDR2 FVKESK. As DNA, the CDR3 is TGTGCCAGCAGCCAAGATCGGCGCAGGGGACATTATAGCAATCAGCCCCAGCATTTT. Protein: CASSQDRRRGHYSNQPQHF.

This chain uses TRBV7-8 with TRBJ2-7; D may be TRBD1 (6 bases). The CDR3 consists of 15 residues. V was shortened by 5 bases and J by 4 bases, with 18 bases between the two germline ends. Germline values: CDR1 SGHVS, CDR2 FQNEAQ. The CDR3 sequence is CASSPYRAPGYEQYF. As DNA, the CDR3 is TGTGCCAGCAGCCCCTACAGGGCTCCCGGGTACGAGCAGTACTTC.

This clone was observed a few times. The genes are TRBV29-1 and TRBJ2-7; maybe TRBD1 (5 bases). V lost 1 base and J 3 bases, leaving 10 bases between the germline ends. Germline CDR1 is SQVTM and CDR2 is ANQGSEA. CDR3 length: 13 amino acids. The CDR3 bases are TGCAGCGTTGAAGTGGCCAGGGACTACGAGCAGTACTTC. It codes for CSVEVARDYEQYF.

The J gene is TRBJ2-3, the V gene TRBV18; TRBD2 matches at 7 bases. The V gene's germline CDR1 is KGHSH and CDR2 LQKENI. The CDR3 is made up of 14 amino acids. V lost 3 bases, J lost 4 bases, and 4 bases stayed unmatched. This CDR3 is CASSPREPPDTQYF. CDR3 sequence (DNA): TGTGCCAGCTCACCGCGGGAGCCGCCAGATACGCAGTATTTT.

The chain combines TRBV6-6 with TRBJ1-5, with D possibly TRBD1 on 6 matching bases. Germline V gives CDR1 MNHNY, CDR2 SVGAGI (reference sequence). Trimming took off 7 bases at V and 7 bases at J, with 14 bases between the two ends. The CDR3 spans 13 residues. CDR3 DNA sequence: TGTGCCAGCACCTGGACTGGGGGCCAGCCCCAGCATTTT. It translates to CASTWTGGQPQHF.

This clone is medium-sized by share. This rearrangement joins TRBV7-9 to TRBJ1-1; 7 bases agree with TRBD1. The CDR3 length is 14 residues. V was clipped by 6 bases and J by 1 base; unmatched bases: 5. Germline-derived CDR1 and CDR2 are SEHNR and FQNEAQ (reference sequence). CDR3 sequence: CASSRTGRNTEAFF. The CDR3 nucleotides read TGTGCCAGCAGTCGGACAGGACGGAACACTGAAGCTTTCTTT.

The chain couples TRBV7-2 to TRBJ2-3; D is unresolved. The CDR3 runs to 12 residues. In germline, CDR1 is SGHTA, CDR2 FQGNSA. With 4 bases removed from V and 7 bases from J, the gap between germline ends came to 9 bases. This CDR3 reads CASSSPRYTQYF. The DNA of the CDR3 is TGTGCCAGCAGCTCACCACGGTATACGCAGTATTTT.

This chain links TRBV6-1 with TRBJ1-5; 8 positions agree with TRBD1. V trimming: 7 bases; J trimming: 5 bases; junction bases outside the gene matches: 10. The germline gives CDR1 MNHNS, CDR2 SASEGT. The CDR3 has 15 residues. CDR3 coding DNA: TGTGCCAGCACCTTGGGACAGGCCTCTTATCAGCCCCAGCATTTT. Translated: CASTLGQASYQPQHF.

V is TRBV28 and J is TRBJ2-7; 7 bases match TRBD2. The CDR3 runs 13 residues. V trimming: 6 bases; J trimming: 5 bases; junction bases outside the gene matches: 7. Looked up from germline, CDR1 is MDHEN and CDR2 is SYDVKM. The CDR3 here is CASSRVGGDEQYF. The CDR3 region has the DNA TGTGCCAGCAGCCGCGTGGGGGGGGACGAGCAGTACTTC.

This clone was detected a few times. V usage is TRBV13 and J usage is TRBJ1-1; D is perhaps TRBD1 (6 bases). V lost 5 bases and J 11 bases, leaving 15 bases between the germline ends. This CDR3 comprises 12 residues. Germline V gives CDR1 PRHDT, CDR2 FYEKMQ (reference sequence). In DNA form, the CDR3 reads TGTGCCAGCAGCGTACAGGGATCCCTCGCTTTCTTT. Translation: CASSVQGSLAFF.

J is TRBJ2-4 and V is TRBV25-1; D ambiguous. This CDR3 comprises 12 residues. The germline gives CDR1 MGHDK, CDR2 SYGVNS. The V gene lost 11 bases and the J gene lost 0 bases, with 8 bases spanning the gap. The CDR3: CALVLAKNIQYF. CDR3 DNA sequence: TGTGCCCTCGTCCTAGCCAAAAACATTCAGTACTTC.